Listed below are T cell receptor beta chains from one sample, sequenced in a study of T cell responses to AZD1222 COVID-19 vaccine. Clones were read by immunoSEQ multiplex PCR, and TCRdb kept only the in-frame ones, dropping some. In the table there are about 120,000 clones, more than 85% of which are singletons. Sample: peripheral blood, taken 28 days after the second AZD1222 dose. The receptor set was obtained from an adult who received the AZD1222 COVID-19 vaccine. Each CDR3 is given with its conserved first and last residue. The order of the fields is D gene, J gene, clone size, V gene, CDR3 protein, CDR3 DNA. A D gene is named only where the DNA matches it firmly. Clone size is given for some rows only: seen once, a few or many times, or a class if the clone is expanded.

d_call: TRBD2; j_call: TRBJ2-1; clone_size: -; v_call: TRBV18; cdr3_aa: CASSPQGVAGYNEQFF; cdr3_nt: TGTGCCAGCTCACCACAAGGGGTAGCGGGGTACAATGAGCAGTTCTTC
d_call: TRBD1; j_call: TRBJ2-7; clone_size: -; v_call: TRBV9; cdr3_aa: CASSAPGQGDNEQYF; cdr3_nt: TGTGCCAGCAGCGCCCCGGGACAGGGTGATAACGAGCAGTACTTC
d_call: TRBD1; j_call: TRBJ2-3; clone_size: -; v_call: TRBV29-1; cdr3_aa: CSVENGDRGVGPDTQYF; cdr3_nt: TGCAGCGTTGAAAACGGGGACAGGGGTGTGGGCCCAGATACGCAGTATTTT
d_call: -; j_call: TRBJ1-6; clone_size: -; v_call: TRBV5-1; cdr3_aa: CASSLSSGTDNSPLHF; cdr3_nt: TGCGCCAGCAGCTTGTCTTCGGGGACGGATAATTCACCCCTCCACTTT
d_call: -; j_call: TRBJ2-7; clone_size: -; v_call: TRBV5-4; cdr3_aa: CASSLFGTYEQYF; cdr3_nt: TGTGCCAGCAGCTTGTTTGGGACCTACGAGCAGTACTTC
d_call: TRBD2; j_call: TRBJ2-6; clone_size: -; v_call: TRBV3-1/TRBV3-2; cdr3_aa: CASSQSGVGSGANVLTF; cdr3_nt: TGTGCCAGCAGCCAAAGCGGGGTGGGTTCTGGGGCCAACGTCCTGACTTTC
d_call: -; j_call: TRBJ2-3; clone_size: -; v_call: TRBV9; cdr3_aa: CASSHDGGGSADTQYF; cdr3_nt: TGTGCCAGCAGCCATGACGGGGGTGGGAGTGCAGATACGCAGTATTTT
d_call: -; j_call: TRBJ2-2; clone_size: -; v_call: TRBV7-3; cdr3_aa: CASSLMPRATGELFF; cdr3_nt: TGTGCCAGCAGCTTAATGCCCAGGGCCACCGGGGAGCTGTTTTTT
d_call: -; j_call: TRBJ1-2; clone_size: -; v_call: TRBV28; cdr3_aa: CASNHIRREIGYTF; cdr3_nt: TGTGCCAGCAACCACATTCGTCGGGAAATTGGCTACACCTTC
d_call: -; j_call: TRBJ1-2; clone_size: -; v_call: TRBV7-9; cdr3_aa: CASSFRGGGFDGYTF; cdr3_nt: TGTGCCAGCAGCTTTCGGGGTGGGGGGTTTGATGGCTACACCTTC
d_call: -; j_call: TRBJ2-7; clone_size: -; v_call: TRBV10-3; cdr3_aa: CAISGGVGYEQYF; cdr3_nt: TGTGCCATCAGTGGGGGTGTAGGCTACGAGCAGTACTTC
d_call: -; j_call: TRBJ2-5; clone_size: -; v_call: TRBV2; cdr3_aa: CASSSGEQTQYF; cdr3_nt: TGTGCCAGCAGTTCGGGGGAACAGACCCAGTACTTC
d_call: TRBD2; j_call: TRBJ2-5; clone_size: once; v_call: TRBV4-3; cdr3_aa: CASSQSWGGETQYF; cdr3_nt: TGCGCCAGCAGCCAAAGTTGGGGAGGGGAGACCCAGTACTTC
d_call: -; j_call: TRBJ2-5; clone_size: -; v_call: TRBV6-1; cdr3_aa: CASSESPGRETQYF; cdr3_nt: TGTGCCAGCAGTGAATCCCCGGGCCGAGAGACCCAGTACTTC
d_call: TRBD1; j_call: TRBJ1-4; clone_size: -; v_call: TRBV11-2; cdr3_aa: CASSPSSLTGARLFF; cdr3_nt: TGTGCCAGCAGCCCATCCTCACTGACAGGGGCAAGACTGTTTTTT
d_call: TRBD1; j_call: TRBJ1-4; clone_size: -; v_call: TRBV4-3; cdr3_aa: CASSQEDRGRGKLFF; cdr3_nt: TGCGCCAGCAGCCAAGAAGACAGGGGGCGCGGAAAACTGTTTTTT
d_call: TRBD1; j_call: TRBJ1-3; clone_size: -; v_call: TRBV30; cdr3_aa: CAEQGNGNTIYF; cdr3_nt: TGTGCCGAACAGGGGAATGGAAACACCATATATTTT
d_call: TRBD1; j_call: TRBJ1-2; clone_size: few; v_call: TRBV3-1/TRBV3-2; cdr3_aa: CATLSTGKNGYTF; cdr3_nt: TGTGCCACCCTTTCGACAGGGAAAAACGGCTACACCTTC
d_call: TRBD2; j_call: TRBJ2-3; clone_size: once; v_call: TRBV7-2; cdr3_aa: CASSPQTSGSTDTQYF; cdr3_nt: TGTGCCAGCAGCCCTCAGACTAGCGGGAGCACAGATACGCAGTATTTT
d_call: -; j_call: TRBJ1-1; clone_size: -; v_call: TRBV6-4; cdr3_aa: CASSEEGDSTEAFF; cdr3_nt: TGTGCCAGCAGTGAAGAGGGAGATAGCACTGAAGCTTTCTTT
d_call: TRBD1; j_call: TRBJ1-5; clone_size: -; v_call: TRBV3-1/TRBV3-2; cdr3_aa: CASSQEPGGHQPQHF; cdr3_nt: TGTGCCAGCAGCCAAGAGCCAGGGGGCCATCAGCCCCAGCATTTT
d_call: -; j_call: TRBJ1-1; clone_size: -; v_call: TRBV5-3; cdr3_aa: CARSFYRGHTEAFF; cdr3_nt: TGTGCCAGAAGCTTTTACCGGGGCCACACTGAAGCTTTCTTT
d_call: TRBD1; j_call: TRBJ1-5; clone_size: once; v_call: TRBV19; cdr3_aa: CASSGRTGGVGGNQPQHF; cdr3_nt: TGTGCCAGTAGTGGGCGGACAGGGGGCGTAGGGGGCAATCAGCCCCAGCATTTT
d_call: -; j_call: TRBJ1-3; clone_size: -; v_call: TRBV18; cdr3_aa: CASSSGSGNTIYF; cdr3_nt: TGTGCCAGCTCATCCGGCTCTGGAAACACCATATATTTT
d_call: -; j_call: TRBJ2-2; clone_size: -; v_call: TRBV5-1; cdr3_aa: CASSLEEAYTGELFF; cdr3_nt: TGCGCCAGCAGCTTGGAGGAAGCCTACACCGGGGAGCTGTTTTTT
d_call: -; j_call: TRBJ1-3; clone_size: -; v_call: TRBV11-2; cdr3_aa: CASSPGFFSGNTIYF; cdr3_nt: TGTGCCAGCAGCCCCGGGTTCTTTTCTGGAAACACCATATATTTT
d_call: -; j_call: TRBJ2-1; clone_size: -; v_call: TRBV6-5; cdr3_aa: CASSYSMVPRRDEQFF; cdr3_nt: TGTGCCAGCAGTTACTCGATGGTCCCCCGGAGGGATGAGCAGTTCTTC
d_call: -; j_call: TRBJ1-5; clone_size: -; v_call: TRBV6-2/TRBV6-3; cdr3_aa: CASSYQPDSNQPQHF; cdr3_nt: TGTGCCAGCAGTTACCAGCCGGATAGCAATCAGCCCCAGCATTTT